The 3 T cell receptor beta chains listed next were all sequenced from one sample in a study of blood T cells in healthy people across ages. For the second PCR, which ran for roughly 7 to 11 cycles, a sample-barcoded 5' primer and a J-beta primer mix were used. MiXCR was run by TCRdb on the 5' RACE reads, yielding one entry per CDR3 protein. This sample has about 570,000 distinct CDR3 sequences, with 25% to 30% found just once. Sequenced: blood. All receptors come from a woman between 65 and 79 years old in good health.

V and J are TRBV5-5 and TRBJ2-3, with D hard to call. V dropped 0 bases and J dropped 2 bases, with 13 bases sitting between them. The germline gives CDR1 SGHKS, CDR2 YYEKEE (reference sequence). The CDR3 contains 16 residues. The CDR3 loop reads CASSLAQPGATDTQYF. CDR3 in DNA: TGTGCCAGCAGCTTGGCTCAACCCGGAGCCACAGATACGCAGTATTTT.

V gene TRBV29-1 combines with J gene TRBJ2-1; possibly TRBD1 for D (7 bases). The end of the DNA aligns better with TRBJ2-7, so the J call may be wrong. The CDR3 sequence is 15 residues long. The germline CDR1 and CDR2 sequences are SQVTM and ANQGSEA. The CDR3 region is CSASEGQGGGYEQYF. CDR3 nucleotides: TGCAGCGCCAGTGAAGGGCAGGGGGGAGGTTACGAGCAGTACTTC.

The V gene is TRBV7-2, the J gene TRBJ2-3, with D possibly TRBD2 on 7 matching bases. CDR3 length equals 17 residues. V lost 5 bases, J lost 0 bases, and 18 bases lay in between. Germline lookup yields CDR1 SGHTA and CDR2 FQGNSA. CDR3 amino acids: CASSPVRGGFSTDTQYF. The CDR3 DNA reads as TGTGCCAGCAGCCCTGTAAGGGGGGGATTTAGCACAGATACGCAGTATTTT.